This T cell receptor beta chain was captured in a study of technical replicates of blood from a few donors. Method: immunoSEQ multiplex PCR; TCRdb's copy keeps in-frame clones and lacks some. The sample shows 95,000 to 100,000 clones, roughly 95% of them seen only once. This CDR3 comprises 17 residues. V lost 5 bases and J lost 4; bases outside the gene matches: 11. Per germline, CDR1 SGHAT and CDR2 FQNNGV. This clonotype was sampled from a human donor in good health. The rearrangement joins TRBV11-2 to TRBJ2-5; 12 positions agree with TRBD2. The sample was T cells isolated from PBMCs. The CDR3 sequence is CASSGVLAGGLGETQYF. DNA for the CDR3: TGTGCCAGCAGCGGTGTCCTAGCGGGGGGGCTTGGAGAGACCCAGTACTTC.